Below are 18 T cell receptor beta chains sequenced from a single sample in a study of metastatic and nonmetastatic thyroid tumors. Until they underwent thyroid surgery, no patient had received any treatment. With MiXCR, TCRdb called clones anew from the PCR reads. The top ten clones hold about 3.9% of a sample with approximately 50,000 clones, around 20% of them seen once. Sequences were obtained from blood. The receptor set was obtained from a female donor with papillary thyroid cancer or a benign thyroid nodule (not recorded which). Some clones in this sample may be carry-over from other donors' samples.

On this clone: This may arise from a read error, as a much more abundant clone is one base away. The chain has TRBV28 and TRBJ2-3; 8 bases match TRBD2. This CDR3 region has 15 residues. Germline V gene sequence: CDR1 MDHEN, CDR2 SYDVKM. CDR3 DNA sequence: TGTGCCATCAGTTCCTCAGGGCGGGAGGCAGATACGCAGTATTTT. Protein: CAISSSGREADTQYF.

This clone was seen at least ten times. The chain couples TRBV4-1 to TRBJ1-5; D possibly corresponds to TRBD1 (6 bases). CDR3 size: 18 residues. The germline CDR1 and CDR2 sequences are MGHRA and YSYEKL. V lost 0 bases and J 1 base, leaving 16 bases between the germline ends. This CDR3 reads CASSQDGYRVQSNQPQHF. CDR3 nucleotides: TGCGCCAGCAGCCAAGATGGGTACAGGGTCCAGAGCAATCAGCCCCAGCATTTT.

This clone was recorded many times. The CDR3 sequence: CASRPRENKNIQYF. DNA of the CDR3: TGTGCCAGCAGACCACGGGAAAACAAAAACATTCAGTACTTC. V usage is TRBV12-3 or TRBV12-4 and J usage is TRBJ2-4, with D maybe TRBD2 (5 bases). Trimming cost V 6 bases and J 3 bases, with 12 bases left between them. This CDR3 comprises 14 residues.

A note on this clone: In this CDR3 the conserved last residue, phenylalanine or tryptophan, is missing, so a read error is likely. The chain has TRBV7-6 and TRBJ2-2; D assignment may be TRBD1 or TRBD2 (5 bases each). The V gene's germline CDR1 is SGHVS and CDR2 FNYEAQ. Trimming left V 7 bases short and J 0 bases short, with 9 bases between. This CDR3 spans 14 amino acids. This CDR3 is CASTVGPNTGELFC. The CDR3 coding sequence is TGTGCCAGCACGGTGGGACCGAACACCGGGGAGCTGTTTTGT.

With respect to this clone: An end of the junction differs from the germline gene, which may be a read error. The chain has TRBV5-1 and TRBJ2-7; no firm D call. Germline CDR1 SGHRS, CDR2 YFSETQ. This CDR3 contains 15 residues. In DNA, the CDR3 is TGCCCCAGCGCGACGACGTCGTACAGCCGGTCTGAGCAGTACTTC. Protein product: CPSATTSYSRSEQYF.

This clone showed up many times. The chain combines TRBV2 with TRBJ2-7; 8 nucleotides line up with TRBD1. Unmatched junction bases numbered 6, after V lost 9 bases and J lost 5 bases. CDR3 size: 12 residues. From germline, CDR1 is SNHLY and CDR2 FYNNEI. Here the CDR3 DNA reads TGTGCCAGTGGGGCAGGGGGCAACGAGCAGTACTTC. Amino acids: CASGAGGNEQYF.

This clone was observed at least ten times. The chain recombines TRBV12-3 or TRBV12-4 with TRBJ1-1; 7 positions agree with TRBD1. V lost 9 bases and J lost 4; bases outside the gene matches: 8. The CDR3 loop spans 13 amino acids. CDR3 region: CASAGGVVTEAFF. CDR3 bases: TGTGCCAGTGCAGGGGGGGTCGTCACTGAAGCTTTCTTT.

Comment on this clone: Germline and junction disagree at one end, which may indicate a read error. V usage is TRBV30 and J usage is TRBJ2-7, with D unclear. The CDR3 runs to 13 residues. Per the germline V gene, CDR1 is GTSNPN and CDR2 is SVGIG (reference sequence). CDR3 in amino acids: CAWGLVLSNEQYF. CDR3 DNA sequence: TGTGCCTGGGGGTTGGTCCTCTCCAACGAGCAGTACTTC.

Notes on this clone: An end of the junction differs from the germline gene, which may be a read error. The CDR3 DNA is TGTGCCTGCAGCGTAGGGGGGGGCCTTCACAATGATCAGTTCTTC. Translating it yields CACSVGGGLHNDQFF. The rearrangement joins TRBV9 to TRBJ2-1; a weak D match, TRBD2 (7 bases). The CDR3 has 15 residues. Germline CDR1 SGDLS, CDR2 YYNGEE.

This clone was picked up a small number of times. This chain connects TRBV6-1 to TRBJ1-6, with D unresolved. With 7 bases removed from V and 10 bases from J, the gap between germline ends came to 20 bases. The germline V gene has CDR1 MNHNS and CDR2 SASEGT. The CDR3 spans 15 residues. CDR3 nucleotides: TGTGCCAGCAACTCCCTCGGGGTTGAGGGATCACCCCTCCACTTT. It encodes CASNSLGVEGSPLHF.

This clone was recorded many times. This sequence joins TRBV24-1 and TRBJ2-6; D is unclear. In germline, CDR1 is KGHDR, CDR2 SFDVKD. Deletions cut 4 bases from V and 0 bases from J, with 15 bases between. This CDR3 is built from 18 residues. The CDR3 DNA reads as TGTGCCACCAGTGACCCCACGGGCGCAAGCTCTGGGGCCAACGTCCTGACTTTC. As protein: CATSDPTGASSGANVLTF.

As for this clone: This may be a read error: a much more frequent sequence differs by one nucleotide. The CDR3 loop is CTKTSLYYEQCF. The CDR3 DNA is TGCACTAAGACCAGTTTATATTACGAGCAGTGCTTC. This chain joins TRBV20-1 and TRBJ2-7; D is unclear. The CDR3 spans 12 residues. The germline CDR1 and CDR2 sequences are DFQATT and SNEGSKA (reference sequence).

This clone came up many times. This chain links TRBV4-2 with TRBJ2-6; 9 bases fit TRBD1. The CDR3 runs 18 residues. Germline CDR1 is LGHNA and CDR2 is YNFKEQ. V was clipped by 3 bases and J by 0 bases; unmatched bases: 6. CDR3: CASSQVGQGVSGANVLTF. As DNA, the CDR3 is TGTGCCAGCAGCCAGGTGGGACAGGGAGTCTCTGGGGCCAACGTCCTGACTTTC.

This chain joins TRBV5-1 and TRBJ1-2; 7 bases align to TRBD1. J gave up 1 base and V 5 bases, and 8 bases lay outside the gene matches. The germline CDR1 and CDR2 sequences are SGHRS and YFSETQ. The CDR3 extends over 15 amino acids. In nucleotides, the CDR3 is TGCGCCAGCAGTCCACCCGGGACAGTTAACTATGGCTACACCTTC. It is translated as CASSPPGTVNYGYTF.

This clone was picked up a small number of times. The chain has TRBV7-9 and TRBJ2-4; D not certain. Germline V gene sequence: CDR1 SEHNR, CDR2 FQNEAQ (reference sequence). The CDR3 is 15 amino acids. V was trimmed by 6 bases and J by 1 base, leaving 13 bases between them. Written as DNA, the CDR3 is TGTGCCAGCAGGGTTGATGGTGGGGCCAAAAACATTCAGTACTTC. Protein sequence: CASRVDGGAKNIQYF.

This clone was recorded many times. The chain combines TRBV4-2 with TRBJ1-2; no firm D call. This CDR3 has 16 amino acids. The germline gives CDR1 LGHNA, CDR2 YNFKEQ. V was clipped by 0 bases and J by 4 bases, with 15 bases between them. The CDR3 spells CASSQDEGGRSYGYTF. The CDR3 DNA follows: TGTGCCAGCAGCCAAGATGAGGGAGGGCGCTCCTATGGCTACACCTTC.

The chain couples TRBV5-1 to TRBJ2-3; D remains unclear. CDR3 size: 14 residues. The ends were cut back, 2 bases at V and 2 bases at J, with 9 bases in the middle. Per the germline V gene, CDR1 is SGHRS and CDR2 is YFSETQ. The CDR3 protein is CASSFRRFTDTQYF. DNA for the CDR3: TGCGCCAGCAGCTTTCGTCGCTTCACAGATACGCAGTATTTT.

This clone was seen at least ten times. The chain combines TRBV27 with TRBJ1-2; D is ambiguous. Trimming pared 0 bases from V and 3 bases from J, leaving 11 bases between. Looked up from germline, CDR1 is MNHEY and CDR2 is SMNVEV (reference sequence). CDR3 length: 15 residues. CDR3 in amino acids: CASSLSLNIDYGYTF. The CDR3 DNA reads TGTGCCAGCAGTTTATCGCTCAACATCGACTATGGCTACACCTTC.